This TCR beta chain was identified during a study of T cells after yellow fever vaccination. Study observations and caveats: When the response was secondary, it was weaker but reached its peak faster, day 5 versus 15. Most clones from primary vaccination were detected again post-booster (96% CD4, 70% to 90% CD8).

TCR cDNA, made by 5'RACE template switching, carried an added universal primer site and UMIs. TCRdb re-called the 5' RACE reads with MiXCR, one entry per CDR3 protein. Of 340,000 or so distinct CDR3 sequences listed, around 12% are singletons. This clonotype showed up just a few times. Its specificity is unknown. V was pared by 5 bases and J by 0 bases, with 7 bases between. The CDR3 length is 14 residues. In germline, CDR1 is SGHTA, CDR2 FQGNSA. The chain employs TRBV7-2 and TRBJ1-4; no definite D call. The source material was CD4+ T cells sorted from PBMCs, sampled 15 days after the yellow fever booster vaccination. The origin of this receptor is a man aged 18 to 30 who received the YFV17D yellow fever vaccine. The CDR3 loop reads CASSERATNEKLFF. The CDR3 DNA is TGTGCCAGCAGCGAGAGGGCAACTAATGAAAAACTGTTTTTT. The complete variable domain, with remaining parts taken from reference TRBV7-2 and TRBJ1-4, reads GAGVSQSPSNKVTEKGKDVELRCDPISGHTALYWYRQSLGQGLEFLIYFQGNSAPDKSGLPSDRFSAERTGGSVSTLTIQRTQQEDSAVYLCASSERATNEKLFFGSGTQLSVL.